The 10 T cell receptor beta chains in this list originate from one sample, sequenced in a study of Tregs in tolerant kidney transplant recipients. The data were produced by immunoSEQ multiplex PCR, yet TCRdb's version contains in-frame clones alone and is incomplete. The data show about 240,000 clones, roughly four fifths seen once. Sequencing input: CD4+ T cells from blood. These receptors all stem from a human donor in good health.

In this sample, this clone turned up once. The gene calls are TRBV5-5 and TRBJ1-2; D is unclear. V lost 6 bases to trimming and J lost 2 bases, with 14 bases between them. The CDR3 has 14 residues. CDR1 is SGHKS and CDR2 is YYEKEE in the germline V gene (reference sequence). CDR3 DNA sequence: TGTGCCAGCATCCAGTCGACGGTGAACTATGGCTACACCTTC. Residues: CASIQSTVNYGYTF.

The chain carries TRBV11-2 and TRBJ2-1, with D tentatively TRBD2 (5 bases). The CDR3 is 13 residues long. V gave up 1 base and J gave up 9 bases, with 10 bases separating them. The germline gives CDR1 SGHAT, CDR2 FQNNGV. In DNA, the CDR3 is TGTGCCAGCAGCTTAGCGGGATCCCCTGAGCAGTTCTTC. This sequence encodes CASSLAGSPEQFF.

In DNA, the CDR3 is TGTGCCAGCAGCGTCGGCTCTCACGAGCAGTACTTC. Protein sequence: CASSVGSHEQYF. The rearrangement joins TRBV7-8 to TRBJ2-7; D is undetermined. The CDR3 has 12 amino acids. V was cut by 5 bases and J by 5 bases, with 10 bases left in between. Per germline, CDR1 SGHVS and CDR2 FQNEAQ.

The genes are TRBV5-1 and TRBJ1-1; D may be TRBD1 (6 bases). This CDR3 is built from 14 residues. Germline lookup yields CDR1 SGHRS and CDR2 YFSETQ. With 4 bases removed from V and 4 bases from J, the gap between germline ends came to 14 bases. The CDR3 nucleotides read TGCGCCAGCAGCCGGGGGGCCGCAGGCACTGAAGCTTTCTTT. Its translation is CASSRGAAGTEAFF.

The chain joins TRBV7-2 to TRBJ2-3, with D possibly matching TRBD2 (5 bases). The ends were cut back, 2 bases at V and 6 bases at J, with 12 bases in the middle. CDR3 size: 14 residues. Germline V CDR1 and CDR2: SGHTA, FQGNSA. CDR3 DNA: TGTGCCAGCAGCTTAAGGCCTAGCCGGGATACGCAGTATTTT. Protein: CASSLRPSRDTQYF.

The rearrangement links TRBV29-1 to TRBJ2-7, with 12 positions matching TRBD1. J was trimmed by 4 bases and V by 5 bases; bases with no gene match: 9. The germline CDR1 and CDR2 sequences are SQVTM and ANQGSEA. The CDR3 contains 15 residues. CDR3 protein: CSVTTLGQGAYEQYF. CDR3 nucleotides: TGCAGCGTTACAACACTGGGACAGGGGGCGTACGAGCAGTACTTC.

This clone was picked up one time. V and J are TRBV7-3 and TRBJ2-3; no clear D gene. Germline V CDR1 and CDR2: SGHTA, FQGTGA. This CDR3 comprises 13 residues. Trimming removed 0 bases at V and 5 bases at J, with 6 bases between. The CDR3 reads CASSLTLVDTQYF. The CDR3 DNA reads TGTGCCAGCAGCTTAACCCTGGTAGATACGCAGTATTTT.

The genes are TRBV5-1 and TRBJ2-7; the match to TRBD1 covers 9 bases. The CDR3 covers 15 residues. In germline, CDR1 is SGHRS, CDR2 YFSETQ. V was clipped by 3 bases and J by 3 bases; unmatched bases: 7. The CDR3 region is CASSSRQGEGYEQYF. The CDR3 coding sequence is TGCGCCAGCAGCTCACGACAGGGGGAGGGCTACGAGCAGTACTTC.

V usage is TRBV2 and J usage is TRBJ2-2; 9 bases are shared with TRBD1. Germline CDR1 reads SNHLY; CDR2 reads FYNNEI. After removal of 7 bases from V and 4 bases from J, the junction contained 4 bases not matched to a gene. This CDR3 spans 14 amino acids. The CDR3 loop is CASKVQGATGELFF. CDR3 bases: TGTGCCAGCAAGGTACAGGGGGCCACCGGGGAGCTGTTTTTT.

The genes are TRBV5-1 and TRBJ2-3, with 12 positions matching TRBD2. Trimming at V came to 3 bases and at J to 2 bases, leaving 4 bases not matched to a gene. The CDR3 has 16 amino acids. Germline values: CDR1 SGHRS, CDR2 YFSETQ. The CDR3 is CASSSGLAGNTDTQYF. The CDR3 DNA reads TGCGCCAGCAGCTCCGGACTAGCGGGGAACACAGATACGCAGTATTTT.